This T cell receptor (beta chain) appears in the sequencing data of a study of regulatory T cells in long-lasting Graves disease. Time point described: newly diagnosed GD, antithyroid drugs for less than 3 months. TCR sequences were obtained from RNA taken from PBMCs. Researchers made TCR beta libraries by using iRepertoire HTBI primers and running Arm-PCR on CDR3 regions. TCRdb reanalysed the multiplex PCR reads using MiXCR and keeps one entry per CDR3 protein. The table lists roughly 380,000 distinct CDR3 sequences, roughly a sixth of them singletons. The CDR3 runs to 14 residues. V was cut by 1 base and J by 10 bases, with 19 bases left in between. Germline V gene lookup returns CDR1 DFQATT and CDR2 SNEGSKA (reference sequence). There are many counts of this clonotype.

The specimen was peripheral blood mononuclear cells (PBMCs), collected at new diagnosis, from a patient treated with antithyroid drugs. This sequence was found in a female donor with Graves disease. This chain uses TRBV20-1 with TRBJ1-1, with D hard to call. The CDR3 is CSARADGRLFGAFF. The CDR3 DNA sequence: TGCAGTGCTAGAGCCGACGGACGGCTATTCGGAGCTTTCTTT.